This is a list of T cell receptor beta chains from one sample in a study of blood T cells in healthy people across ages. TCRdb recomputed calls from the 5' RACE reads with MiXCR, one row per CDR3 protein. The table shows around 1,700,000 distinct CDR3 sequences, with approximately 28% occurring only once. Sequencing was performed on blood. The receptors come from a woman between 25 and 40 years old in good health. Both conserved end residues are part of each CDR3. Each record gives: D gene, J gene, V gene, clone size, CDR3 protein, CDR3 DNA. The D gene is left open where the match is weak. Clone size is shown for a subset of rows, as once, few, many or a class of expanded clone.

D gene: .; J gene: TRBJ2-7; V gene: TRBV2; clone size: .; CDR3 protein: CASSGPRRGSSYEQYF; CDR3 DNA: TGTGCCAGCAGTGGACCTCGGCGGGGTAGCTCCTACGAGCAGTACTTC
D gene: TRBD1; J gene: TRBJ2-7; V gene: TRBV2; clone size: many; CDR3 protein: CASRQGQSSYEQYF; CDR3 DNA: TGTGCCAGCCGACAGGGGCAAAGCTCCTACGAGCAGTACTTC
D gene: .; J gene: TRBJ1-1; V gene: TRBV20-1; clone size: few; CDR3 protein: CSARSRRPGAEAFF; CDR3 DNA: TGCAGTGCTAGATCCCGCAGGCCGGGGGCTGAAGCTTTCTTT
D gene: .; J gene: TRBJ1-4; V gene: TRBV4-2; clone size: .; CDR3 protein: CASSQADFATNEKLFF; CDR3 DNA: TGTGCCAGCAGCCAGGCCGACTTTGCAACTAATGAAAAACTGTTTTTT
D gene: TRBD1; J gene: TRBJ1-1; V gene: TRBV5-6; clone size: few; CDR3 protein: CASSSRDRVDTEAFF; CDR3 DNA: TGTGCCAGCAGCTCCCGGGACAGGGTGGACACTGAAGCTTTCTTT
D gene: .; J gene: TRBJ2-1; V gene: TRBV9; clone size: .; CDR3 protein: CASSVGTRSYNEQFF; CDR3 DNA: TGTGCCAGCAGCGTCGGCACACGCTCCTACAATGAGCAGTTCTTC
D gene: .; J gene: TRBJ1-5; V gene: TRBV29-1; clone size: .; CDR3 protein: CSVLLGGARNQPQHF; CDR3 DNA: TGCAGCGTCCTTCTCGGGGGCGCACGCAATCAGCCCCAGCATTTT
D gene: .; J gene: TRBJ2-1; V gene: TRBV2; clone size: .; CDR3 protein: CASSERRGSYNEQFF; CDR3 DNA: TGTGCCAGCAGTGAACGACGGGGCTCCTACAATGAGCAGTTCTTC
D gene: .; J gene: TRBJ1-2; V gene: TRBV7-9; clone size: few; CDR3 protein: CASSGQRGGDYGYTF; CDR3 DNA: TGTGCCAGCAGCGGTCAACGGGGGGGCGACTATGGCTACACCTTC
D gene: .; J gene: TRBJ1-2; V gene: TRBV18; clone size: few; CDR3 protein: CASSPPSGEDGYTF; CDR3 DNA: TGTGCCAGCTCACCACCGTCGGGAGAGGATGGCTACACCTTC
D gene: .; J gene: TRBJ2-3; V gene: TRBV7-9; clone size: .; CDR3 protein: CASSLGPARGTDTQYF; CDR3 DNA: TGTGCCAGCAGCTTAGGTCCCGCACGGGGCACAGATACGCAGTATTTT
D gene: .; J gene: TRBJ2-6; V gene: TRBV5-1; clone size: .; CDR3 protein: CASRVELSRANVLTF; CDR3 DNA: TGCGCCAGCAGGGTCGAACTCTCTAGGGCCAACGTCCTGACTTTC
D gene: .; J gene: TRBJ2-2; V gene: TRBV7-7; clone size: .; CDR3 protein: CASSDPGQYMGNPGELFF; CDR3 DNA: TGTGCCAGCAGCGATCCGGGCCAATATATGGGGAACCCCGGGGAGCTGTTTTTT
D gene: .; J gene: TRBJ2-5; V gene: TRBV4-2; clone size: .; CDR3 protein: CASSQEPPAVAWYGTQYF; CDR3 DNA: TGTGCCAGCAGCCAAGAACCCCCCGCGGTAGCGTGGTATGGGACCCAGTACTTC
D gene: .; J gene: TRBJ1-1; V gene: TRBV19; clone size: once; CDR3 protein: CASRDKKNTEAFF; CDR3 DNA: TGTGCCAGTAGAGACAAAAAGAACACTGAAGCTTTCTTT
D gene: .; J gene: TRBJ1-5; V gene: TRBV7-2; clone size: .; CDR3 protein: CASSLDLQGRSNQPQHF; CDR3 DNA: TGTGCCAGCAGCTTAGACCTACAGGGCCGTAGCAATCAGCCCCAGCATTTT
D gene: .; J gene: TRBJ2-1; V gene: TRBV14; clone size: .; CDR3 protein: CASSVRGSRYNEQFF; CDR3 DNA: TGTGCCAGCAGTGTTCGGGGGAGTAGGTACAATGAGCAGTTCTTC
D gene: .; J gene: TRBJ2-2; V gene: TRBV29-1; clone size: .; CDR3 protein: CSVGRGGGELFF; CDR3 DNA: TGCAGCGTTGGGAGGGGAGGCGGGGAGCTGTTTTTT
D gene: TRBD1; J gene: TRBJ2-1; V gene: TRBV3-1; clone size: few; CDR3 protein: CASSLTGGPQHEQFF; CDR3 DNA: TGTGCCAGCAGCCTGACAGGGGGCCCGCAACATGAGCAGTTCTTC
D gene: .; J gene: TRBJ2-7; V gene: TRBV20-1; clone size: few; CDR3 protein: CSARKWGAPSYEQYF; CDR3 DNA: TGCAGTGCTAGGAAATGGGGCGCGCCCTCCTACGAGCAGTACTTC
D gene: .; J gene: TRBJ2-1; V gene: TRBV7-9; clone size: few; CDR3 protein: CASRGGRGESYNEQFF; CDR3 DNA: TGTGCCAGCAGGGGGGGCCGGGGCGAGTCCTACAATGAGCAGTTCTTC
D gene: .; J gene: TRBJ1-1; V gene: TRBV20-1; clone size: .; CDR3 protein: CSAWDAPGTEAFF; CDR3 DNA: TGCAGTGCTTGGGACGCCCCGGGCACTGAAGCTTTCTTT
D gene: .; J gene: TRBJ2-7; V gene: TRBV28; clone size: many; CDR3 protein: CASRKQSSYEQYF; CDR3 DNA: TGTGCCAGCAGAAAACAGAGCTCCTACGAGCAGTACTTC
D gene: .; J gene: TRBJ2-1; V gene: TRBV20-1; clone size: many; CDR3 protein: CSARDNIVQFF; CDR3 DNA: TGCAGTGCTAGAGATAACATAGTACAGTTCTTC
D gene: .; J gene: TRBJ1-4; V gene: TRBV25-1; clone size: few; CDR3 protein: CASSERGRNEKLFF; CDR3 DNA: TGTGCCAGCAGTGAACGCGGCAGAAATGAAAAACTGTTTTTT
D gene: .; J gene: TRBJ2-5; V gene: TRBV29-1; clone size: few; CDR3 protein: CSVEVGGGETQYF; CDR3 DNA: TGCAGCGTTGAAGTCGGGGGTGGGGAGACCCAGTACTTC
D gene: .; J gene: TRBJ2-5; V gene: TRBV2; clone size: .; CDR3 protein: CASNLNDQETQYF; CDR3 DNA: TGTGCCAGCAACCTGAACGACCAAGAGACCCAGTACTTC
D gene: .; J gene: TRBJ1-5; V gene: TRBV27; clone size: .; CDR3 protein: CASSLSRQNNQPQHF; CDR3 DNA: TGTGCCAGCAGTTTATCCCGACAGAACAATCAGCCCCAGCATTTT
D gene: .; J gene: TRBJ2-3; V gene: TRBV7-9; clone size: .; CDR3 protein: CASSLGRGVDTQYF; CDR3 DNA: TGTGCCAGCAGCTTAGGCAGGGGAGTGGATACGCAGTATTTT
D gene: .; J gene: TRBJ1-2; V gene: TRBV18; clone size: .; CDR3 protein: CASSPPGDWGYTF; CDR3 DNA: TGTGCCAGCTCACCACCCGGGGATTGGGGCTACACCTTC
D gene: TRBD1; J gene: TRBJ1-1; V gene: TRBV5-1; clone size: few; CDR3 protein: CASSNEGQGPTEAFF; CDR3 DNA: TGCGCCAGCAGCAACGAGGGACAGGGGCCCACTGAAGCTTTCTTT
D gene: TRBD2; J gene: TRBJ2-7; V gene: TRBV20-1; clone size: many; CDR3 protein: CSARSPSGAKVEQYF; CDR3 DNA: TGCAGTGCTAGGTCGCCGAGCGGGGCAAAAGTCGAGCAGTACTTC
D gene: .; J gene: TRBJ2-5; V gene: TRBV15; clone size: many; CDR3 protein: CATSFLDGDQETQYF; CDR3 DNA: TGTGCCACCAGCTTCTTGGACGGGGACCAAGAGACCCAGTACTTC
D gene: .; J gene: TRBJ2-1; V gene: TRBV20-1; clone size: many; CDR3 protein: CSARDPTSYNEQFF; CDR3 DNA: TGCAGTGCTAGAGACCCCACTAGCTACAATGAGCAGTTCTTC
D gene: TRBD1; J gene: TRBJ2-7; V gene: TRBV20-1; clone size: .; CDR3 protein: CSATKAQGISYEQYF; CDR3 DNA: TGCAGTGCTACTAAGGCACAGGGGATCTCCTACGAGCAGTACTTC
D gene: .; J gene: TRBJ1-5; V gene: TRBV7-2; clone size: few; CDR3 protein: CASSSRDGQPQHF; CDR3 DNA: TGTGCCAGCAGCTCCCGGGACGGTCAGCCCCAGCATTTT
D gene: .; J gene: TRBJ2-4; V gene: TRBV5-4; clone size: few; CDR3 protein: CASSSEPLGIQYF; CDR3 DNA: TGTGCCAGCAGCTCCGAACCCCTTGGCATTCAGTACTTC
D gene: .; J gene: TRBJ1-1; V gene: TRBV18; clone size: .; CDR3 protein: CASSPYDREAFF; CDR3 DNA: TGTGCCAGCTCGCCCTACGACAGGGAAGCTTTCTTT
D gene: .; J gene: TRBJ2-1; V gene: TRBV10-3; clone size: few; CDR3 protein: CAISESWGGNEQFF; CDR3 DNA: TGTGCCATCAGTGAGTCGTGGGGCGGCAATGAGCAGTTCTTC
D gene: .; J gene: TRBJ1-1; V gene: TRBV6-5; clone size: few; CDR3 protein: CASSYFQNTEAFF; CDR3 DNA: TGTGCCAGCAGTTACTTCCAAAACACTGAAGCTTTCTTT
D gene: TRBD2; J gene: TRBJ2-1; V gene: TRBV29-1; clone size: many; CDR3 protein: CSVGTSGFYNEQFF; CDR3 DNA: TGCAGCGTTGGAACTAGCGGATTCTACAATGAGCAGTTCTTC
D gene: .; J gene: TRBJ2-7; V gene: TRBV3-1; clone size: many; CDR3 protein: CASSSFGGLYEQYF; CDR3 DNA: TGTGCCAGCAGCTCTTTCGGTGGGCTCTACGAGCAGTACTTC
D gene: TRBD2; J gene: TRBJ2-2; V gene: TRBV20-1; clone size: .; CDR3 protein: CSGRGSNTGELFF; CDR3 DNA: TGCAGTGGGCGGGGGAGTAACACCGGGGAGCTGTTTTTT
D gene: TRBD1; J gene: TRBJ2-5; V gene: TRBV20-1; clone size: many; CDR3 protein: CSAGQGQGPGETQYF; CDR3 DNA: TGCAGTGCCGGACAGGGACAGGGACCGGGAGAGACCCAGTACTTC